Detailed here is one T cell receptor beta chain. Its antigen is unidentified. The sample is drawn from a study of T cells after yellow fever vaccination. Broader study findings: Although the secondary response was weaker, it peaked faster, at day 5 versus 15. In post-booster samples, most primary-vaccination clones reappeared (about 97% CD4, roughly 88% CD8).

The CDR3 has 14 residues. From germline, CDR1 is SGHTA and CDR2 FQGTGA. V shed 3 bases and J 6 bases; nucleotides not matched to a gene: 4. Using its own MiXCR run on the 5' RACE reads, TCRdb lists one record per CDR3 protein. The data show about 370,000 distinct CDR3 sequences, more than 9% seen once. This material consisted of PBMCs, taken on the day of the first yellow fever vaccination. The TCR comes from a man aged 18 to 29 who received the YFV17D yellow fever vaccine. V is TRBV7-3 and J is TRBJ2-3; 9 nucleotides align to TRBD2. CDR3: CASSLLAGMDTQYF. CDR3 bases: TGTGCCAGCAGCTTGCTAGCGGGGATGGATACGCAGTATTTT.